This T cell receptor (beta chain) comes out of a study of OX40 agonist ivuxolimab in advanced cancers. Regarding the study as a whole: Certain nonresponding patients likewise had low normalized T-cell clonal expansion. On average, a greater number of expanded clones characterised CD8+ T cells relative to CD4+.

Exclusion applied to patients with autoimmune disease history or systemic immunosuppression. Baseline, cycle 4 day 1, and cycle 7 day 1 were the blood sampling points. Germline V gives CDR1 SGHRS, CDR2 YFSETQ. Trimming at V came to 5 bases and at J to 10 bases, leaving 7 bases not matched to a gene. The length of the CDR3 is 12 residues. About this clone: Its antigen is currently unknown.

Assay: immunoSEQ multiplex PCR; the TCRdb copy retains only in-frame clones and omits some. The table includes approximately 44,000 clones, roughly 80% detected once. The material was CD4+ or CD8+ T cells sorted from blood, obtained in a trial of the OX40 agonist ivuxolimab. The chain combines TRBV5-1 with TRBJ2-3, with 7 bases identical to TRBD1. The origin of this receptor is an adult with an advanced solid tumor such as melanoma, head and neck, liver or kidney cancer. The CDR3 region has the DNA TGCGCCAGCAGTAGAGACAGGGCTGCGCAGTATTTT. It yields the protein CASSRDRAAQYF.